This TCR beta chain originates from a study of technical replicates of blood from four donors. CDR3 size: 17 residues. After removal of 3 bases from V and 2 bases from J, the junction contained 8 bases not matched to a gene. Germline-derived CDR1 and CDR2 are KGHSH and LQKENI. Profiling relied on immunoSEQ multiplex PCR, and the TCRdb table lists in-frame clones only, not all of them. This repertoire shows tens of thousands of clones, approximately 96% found once; its top ten account for about 0.37%. The sample consisted of T cells isolated from PBMCs. The V gene is TRBV18, the J gene TRBJ2-5; 11 positions agree with TRBD2. The sequence was obtained from a human donor in good health. In nucleotides, the CDR3 is TGTGCCAGCTCACCGACTTCCGGGACTAGCGGACAAGAGACCCAGTACTTC. Translation: CASSPTSGTSGQETQYF.